Listed below are T cell receptor beta chains from one sample, sequenced in a study of blood T cell repertoires in COVID-19. The data were produced by immunoSEQ multiplex PCR, yet TCRdb's version contains in-frame clones alone and is incomplete. The table has tens of thousands of clones, approximately 91% seen once; the top ten hold under 15%. The sample taken for sequencing was peripheral blood. Receptor source: a human donor with active COVID-19. The donor label of this sample is uncertain. Each CDR3 is given with its conserved first and last residue. A D gene is named only where the DNA matches it firmly. Expanded clones are given a class, and other clones once, few, many or no size at all.

v_call	d_call	clone_size	j_call	cdr3_nt	cdr3_aa
TRBV28	-	-	TRBJ2-7	TGTGCCAGCATCCCACACGGAGGTTTTGCCTACGAGCAGTACTTC	CASIPHGGFAYEQYF
TRBV10-1	TRBD2	-	TRBJ2-3	TGCGCCAGCAGGGGGACTAGCGGGAGTGGAGCAGATACGCAGTATTTT	CASRGTSGSGADTQYF
TRBV27	TRBD1	once	TRBJ1-5	TGTGCCAGCAAAGGGACAGGGTACAGCAATCAGCCCCAGCATTTT	CASKGTGYSNQPQHF
TRBV10-3	-	-	TRBJ2-4	TGTGCCATCAGTGAGTTTACAGGGAAAGTTCAGTACTTC	CAISEFTGKVQYF
TRBV5-5	-	-	TRBJ2-5	TGTGCCAGCAGCTTGGATCTTGCGGAGACCCAGTACTTC	CASSLDLAETQYF
TRBV29-1	-	-	TRBJ2-3	TGCAGCGTTGAAGAGAGTGCAGATACGCAGTATTTT	CSVEESADTQYF
TRBV7-2	-	few	TRBJ1-5	TGTGCCAGCAGCCCTAGACCGATGGGGGCAGGGAATAATCAGCCCCAGCATTTT	CASSPRPMGAGNNQPQHF
TRBV5-6	TRBD1	-	TRBJ1-5	TGTGCCAGCAGCTTGGGGGACAGGAACAATCAGCCCCAGCATTTT	CASSLGDRNNQPQHF
TRBV18	-	-	TRBJ2-7	TGTGCCAGCTCACCACCGGGCCCCCTATCTTTCGAGCAGTACTTC	CASSPPGPLSFEQYF
TRBV18	-	-	TRBJ2-7	TGTGCCAGCTCACCTCGTCCGACGGGGAGCTCCTACGAGCAGTACTTC	CASSPRPTGSSYEQYF